The entry below gives a single T cell receptor beta chain sequence along with its context. This sample stems from a study of blood T cell repertoires in COVID-19. There are 17 residues in the CDR3. The V end was cut by 2 bases, the J end by 0 bases, with 15 bases between. Germline V gene data show CDR1 as SGDLS and CDR2 as YYNGEE. Sequencing was performed with immunoSEQ multiplex PCR; in TCRdb, only in-frame clones are kept and a portion is missing. The sample holds some 240,000 clones, roughly 83% seen once. The chain joins TRBV9 to TRBJ2-1; TRBD2 is a possible D gene (5 bases). The receptor comes from an elderly woman with acute or convalescent COVID-19. The sequencing sample was made of peripheral blood. Written as DNA, the CDR3 is TGTGCCAGCAGCGTCGCCGGACTGACCCTCTCCTACAATGAGCAGTTCTTC. Translating it yields CASSVAGLTLSYNEQFF.